This entry lists 20 T cell receptor beta chains sequenced from one sample in a study of T cell repertoires in cytomegalovirus infection. The antigens of these receptors remain unknown. TCRdb analysed the reads with MiXCR anew, one entry per CDR3 protein. The sample has about 310,000 distinct CDR3 sequences; more than 20% are singletons. The material was cultured PBMCs, obtained from culture after CMV antigen stimulation. The receptor set was obtained from a human donor in good health (CMV status not recorded). Some clones in this sample may be carry-over from other donors' samples.

This clonotype was counted many times. The rearrangement uses TRBV6-2 or TRBV6-3 and TRBJ2-3; D is perhaps TRBD1 or TRBD2 (5 bases each). The V end was cut by 3 bases, the J end by 2 bases, with 18 bases between. Germline CDR1 reads MNHEY; CDR2 reads SVGEGT. This CDR3 spans 17 amino acids. The CDR3 region is CASSYNRDEGNTDTQYF. Here the CDR3 DNA reads TGTGCCAGCAGTTATAACCGGGACGAGGGGAACACAGATACGCAGTATTTT.

Ten or more counts support this clonotype. The J gene is TRBJ2-5, the V gene TRBV7-2; maybe TRBD2 (5 bases). V gave up 2 bases and J gave up 7 bases, with 29 bases separating them. The CDR3 is made up of 19 amino acids. Germline CDR1 and CDR2: SGHTA and FQGNSA. The CDR3, as DNA: TGTGCCAGCAGCTTAATTATCGGTACGGAGTGGGAGCGGCGTGGGACCCAGTACTTC. Translated: CASSLIIGTEWERRGTQYF.

This clonotype occurred many times. In DNA form, the CDR3 reads TGTGCCAGCAGCTCCAACCAAGGGGACGGGGCTCCATACTATGGCTACACCTTC. This sequence encodes CASSSNQGDGAPYYGYTF. This sequence joins TRBV7-9 and TRBJ1-2, with D tentatively TRBD1 (5 bases). CDR1 and CDR2 (germline): SEHNR, FQNEAQ (reference sequence). The CDR3 runs to 18 residues. Deletions cut 4 bases from V and 3 bases from J, with 24 bases between.

The CDR3 nucleotides read TGTGCCAGCAGTATCGACAGCCCAAATGGCTACACCTTC. Encoded protein: CASSIDSPNGYTF. J is TRBJ1-2 and V is TRBV12-3 or TRBV12-4; D might be TRBD1 (5 bases). The V end lost 5 bases, the J end lost 6 bases, and 13 bases lay between the germline ends. CDR3 length: 13 amino acids.

This clonotype was observed a handful of times. The chain links TRBV7-9 to TRBJ1-3, with a weak D call TRBD1 (6 bases). The germline V and J ends were trimmed by 0 bases and 0 bases, with 18 bases remaining between them. CDR1 is SEHNR, CDR2 FQNEAQ, per germline (reference sequence). This CDR3 region has 19 residues. The CDR3 region has the DNA TGTGCCAGCAGCTTAGCGACAGGTCCATGGCGGAGCTCTGGAAACACCATATATTTT. It specifies CASSLATGPWRSSGNTIYF.

The rearrangement links TRBV24-1 to TRBJ2-1, with D possibly matching TRBD2 (5 bases). Germline-derived CDR1 and CDR2 are KGHDR and SFDVKD. The CDR3 has 13 amino acids. V was pared by 1 base and J by 8 bases, with 8 bases between. CDR3 residues: CATSDFTEDEQFF. As DNA, the CDR3 is TGTGCCACCAGTGATTTTACGGAGGATGAGCAGTTCTTC.

This clonotype was detected only a few times. This chain uses TRBV6-1 with TRBJ2-7; TRBD2 matches 7 bases. This CDR3 is built from 15 residues. J lost 1 base, V lost 4 bases, and 7 bases had no gene match. Germline V gene data show CDR1 as MNHNS and CDR2 as SASEGT. The CDR3 DNA reads as TGTGCCAGCAGTGGTCTAGCGGATCCTTCCTACGAGCAGTACTTC. This codes for CASSGLADPSYEQYF.

This clonotype was seen repeatedly, ten times or more. The chain is built from TRBV7-9 and TRBJ2-3, with D perhaps matching TRBD1 (6 bases). CDR1 and CDR2 from the germline V gene are SEHNR and FQNEAQ (reference sequence). Deletions cut 4 bases from V and 2 bases from J, with 25 bases between. The CDR3 covers 19 residues. The CDR3 reads CASSSTENKHGGLTDTQYF. For the CDR3, the DNA is TGTGCCAGCAGCTCGACGGAGAACAAACATGGGGGCCTCACAGATACGCAGTATTTT.

In this sample, this clonotype turned up many times. The rearrangement joins TRBV4-1 to TRBJ1-2; weak D call: TRBD1 (5 bases). Trimming removed 4 bases at V and 3 bases at J, with 9 bases between. The CDR3 extends over 13 amino acids. Germline-derived CDR1 and CDR2 are MGHRA and YSYEKL. The CDR3 is CASSPRGDYGYTF. CDR3 DNA sequence: TGCGCCAGCAGCCCACGGGGGGACTATGGCTACACCTTC.

Ten or more counts support this clonotype. The rearrangement uses TRBV7-2 and TRBJ2-1; 7 bases map to TRBD2. J gave up 9 bases and V 4 bases, and 9 bases lay outside the gene matches. The CDR3 spans 14 residues. The germline CDR1 and CDR2 sequences are SGHTA and FQGNSA. The CDR3 DNA sequence: TGTGCCAGCAGCTCTCGGGGAGGGACGGGTGAGCAGTTCTTC. Translation gives CASSSRGGTGEQFF.

The table lists this clonotype with a few counts. The chain joins TRBV7-9 to TRBJ2-1; 10 positions match TRBD2. Germline-derived CDR1 and CDR2 are SEHNR and FQNEAQ (reference sequence). This CDR3 has 17 residues. Trimming removed 2 bases from V and 8 bases from J; junction bases left unmatched: 12. The CDR3 region is CASSLRTSGTGIDEQFF. DNA for the CDR3: TGTGCCAGCAGCTTAAGAACTAGCGGGACGGGAATCGATGAGCAGTTCTTC.

This clonotype was seen repeatedly, ten times or more. The rearrangement uses TRBV7-2 and TRBJ2-7; TRBD2 aligns across 7 bases. Trimming took 5 bases from V and 6 from J; bases not matched to a gene: 4. The CDR3 consists of 12 residues. Germline CDR1 SGHTA, CDR2 FQGNSA. The CDR3, as DNA: TGTGCCAGCAGCCATTGGGGGGGCGAGCAGTACTTC. This codes for CASSHWGGEQYF.

This clonotype was found a few times. This chain joins TRBV28 and TRBJ1-1, with D perhaps TRBD1 (6 bases). CDR1 is MDHEN, CDR2 SYDVKM, per germline. V was shortened by 7 bases and J by 11 bases, with 23 bases between the two germline ends. This CDR3 comprises 14 residues. The CDR3 sequence: CASIKPGWGGQAFF. DNA of the CDR3: TGTGCCAGCATTAAACCAGGGTGGGGGGGCCAGGCTTTCTTT.

This clonotype turned up a few times. V is TRBV6-5 and J is TRBJ1-4; 8 bases fit TRBD1. Germline CDR1 and CDR2: MNHEY and SVGAGI. Germline trimming cut 2 bases from V and 8 bases from J; bases unmatched to any gene: 7. The CDR3 covers 15 residues. Here the CDR3 DNA reads TGTGCCAGCAGTTACGGGGGGACAGGAAGCGAAAAACTGTTTTTT. This encodes CASSYGGTGSEKLFF.

There are many counts of this clonotype. CDR3 region: CSVQREGAYNEQFF. In nucleotides, the CDR3 is TGCAGTGTTCAGCGGGAGGGTGCCTACAATGAGCAGTTCTTC. This sequence joins TRBV20-1 and TRBJ2-1; TRBD2 matches 10 bases. This CDR3 is built from 14 residues. Trimming removed 7 bases from V and 2 bases from J; junction bases left unmatched: 5. The germline gives CDR1 DFQATT, CDR2 SNEGSKA (reference sequence).

The genes are TRBV5-1 and TRBJ2-1; D is ambiguous. Trimming took off 4 bases at V and 7 bases at J, with 15 bases between the two ends. Germline lookup yields CDR1 SGHRS and CDR2 YFSETQ. The CDR3 has 14 amino acids. DNA of the CDR3: TGCGCCAGCAGCGCCTCGGCTAGTGGAAATGAGCAGTTCTTC. Protein: CASSASASGNEQFF.

This chain links TRBV12-3 or TRBV12-4 with TRBJ2-6; D is perhaps TRBD1 (5 bases). V shed 6 bases and J shed 0 bases, with 12 bases lying between them. This CDR3 is 16 amino acids long. In DNA form, the CDR3 reads TGTGCCAGCAGGAGGACACTGGGCTCTGGGGCCAACGTCCTGACTTTC. Amino acids: CASRRTLGSGANVLTF.

Worth noting for this clonotype: A read error may account for a junction end that differs from germline. V usage is TRBV12-3 or TRBV12-4 and J usage is TRBJ1-1, with D unclear. This CDR3 contains 11 residues. The chain's CDR3 is CASRLSTEAFF. The CDR3 DNA reads TGTGCCAGCCGTTTGAGCACTGAAGCTTTCTTT.

There are a few counts of this clonotype. The V and J genes are TRBV19 and TRBJ1-5, with 7 bases that match TRBD1. The V gene's germline CDR1 is LNHDA and CDR2 SQIVND (reference sequence). The V and J ends lost 4 bases and 5 bases, in that order; junction bases with no gene match: 8. This CDR3 has 15 amino acids. The CDR3 DNA reads TGTGCCAGTAGTACCTTCAGGGGGAGTGATCAGCCCCAGCATTTT. Translating it yields CASSTFRGSDQPQHF.

This clonotype appeared once. The chain combines TRBV12-3 or TRBV12-4 with TRBJ2-3; D may be TRBD1 or TRBD2 (5 bases each). The CDR3 spans 13 residues. Trimming removed 6 bases from V and 6 bases from J, with 13 bases in between. The CDR3 nucleotides read TGTGCCAGCAGGGGGACCCCCGGGGATACGCAGTATTTT. Protein sequence: CASRGTPGDTQYF.